These 5 T cell receptor beta chains share one sample of origin, sequenced in a study of CD8+ T cells in alopecia areata. Reverse transcription of extracted RNA yielded cDNA, which provided the sequencing template. TCRdb's copy holds only in-frame clones and misses some; the assay was immunoSEQ multiplex PCR. The table has 150,000 to 200,000 clones, approximately 56% seen once. The starting material was CD4+ T cells sorted from blood, obtained at week 0. All receptors derive from a human donor with alopecia areata.

The chain recombines TRBV5-1 with TRBJ2-1, with D unresolved. Trimming left V 4 bases short and J 5 bases short, with 13 bases between. CDR1 and CDR2 from the germline V gene are SGHRS and YFSETQ. This CDR3 contains 14 residues. DNA for the CDR3: TGCGCCAGCAGCCAAAGTACAGCTAACAATGAGCAGTTCTTC. It translates to CASSQSTANNEQFF.

V gene TRBV7-6 combines with J gene TRBJ2-7; D is undetermined. V was cut by 1 base and J by 0 bases, with 19 bases left in between. CDR1 is SGHVS and CDR2 is FNYEAQ in the germline V gene. This CDR3 comprises 18 residues. For the CDR3, the DNA is TGTGCCAGCAGCTTAGGGGCAGGCGCCGAGCTAAGCTCCTACGAGCAGTACTTC. It encodes CASSLGAGAELSSYEQYF. Full variable domain (outside the CDR3, taken from reference TRBV7-6 and TRBJ2-7): GAGVSQSPRYKVTKRGQDVALRCDPISGHVSLYWYRQALGQGPEFLTYFNYEAQQDKSGLPNDRFSAERPEGSISTLTIQRTEQRDSAMYRCASSLGAGAELSSYEQYFGPGTRLTVT.

This clone has more than one count but fewer than ten. The chain uses TRBV4-2 and TRBJ2-7, with no clear D. V lost 0 bases to trimming and J lost 5 bases, with 8 bases between them. The germline gives CDR1 LGHNA, CDR2 YNFKEQ. This CDR3 comprises 13 residues. CDR3 nucleotides: TGTGCCAGCAGCCAAGATATACGGGACGAGCAGTACTTC. Encoded protein: CASSQDIRDEQYF.

This clone has only a few counts. The rearrangement links TRBV5-6 to TRBJ2-1; D is ambiguous. The CDR3 consists of 16 residues. V was cut by 0 bases and J by 0 bases, with 10 bases left in between. Germline V gene sequence: CDR1 SGHDT, CDR2 YYEEEE. CDR3 nucleotides: TGTGCCAGCAGCTTGGATATCCGTAGCTCCTACAATGAGCAGTTCTTC. This encodes CASSLDIRSSYNEQFF. Drawing the rest from reference TRBV5-6 and TRBJ2-1, the complete variable domain is DAGVTQSPTHLIKTRGQQVTLRCSPKSGHDTVSWYQQALGQGPQFIFQYYEEEERQRGNFPDRFSGHQFPNYSSELNVNALLLGDSALYLCASSLDIRSSYNEQFFGPGTRLTVL.

This clone was seen only once. The chain carries TRBV5-6 and TRBJ1-5, with 8 nucleotides matching TRBD1. This CDR3 is 15 amino acids long. Per germline, CDR1 SGHDT and CDR2 YYEEEE. The V and J ends lost 2 bases and 3 bases, in that order; junction bases with no gene match: 4. The CDR3 sequence is CASSFTGGNNQPQHF. The CDR3 DNA reads TGTGCCAGCAGCTTTACAGGGGGTAACAATCAGCCCCAGCATTTT.